Presented here are 10 T cell receptor beta chains from one specimen sequenced in a study of neurological immune-mediated disorders. From the 5' RACE reads, TCRdb called clonotypes with MiXCR, one entry per CDR3 protein. The profile shows tens of thousands of distinct CDR3 sequences, less than 5.5% of them singletons. Sequencing was carried out using PBMCs. The source is a man aged 18-30 years with multiple sclerosis.

The J gene is TRBJ2-3, the V gene TRBV19; 8 bases fit TRBD2. V lost 5 bases to trimming and J lost 2 bases; unmatched junction nucleotides: 12. In germline, CDR1 is LNHDA, CDR2 SQIVND (reference sequence). The CDR3 sequence is 17 residues long. In nucleotides, the CDR3 is TGTGCCAGTAGTCCCCGGTCGTCTAGCGGGCTCACAGATACGCAGTATTTT. Amino acid sequence: CASSPRSSSGLTDTQYF.

The sample holds many counts of this clonotype. Germline and junction disagree at one end, which may indicate a read error. The chain carries TRBV5-6 and TRBJ1-1, with a weak D call TRBD1 (6 bases). Germline CDR1 SGHDT, CDR2 YYEEEE. The CDR3 loop spans 13 amino acids. CDR3 sequence reads: CASRRQVNPEAFF. DNA of the CDR3: TGTGCCAGCAGAAGACAGGTGAACCCTGAAGCTTTCTTT.

The chain uses TRBV7-7 and TRBJ2-1, with 9 bases fitting TRBD1. Germline V gives CDR1 SSHAT, CDR2 FNYEAQ (reference sequence). The CDR3 totals 15 residues. The V segment lost 5 bases and the J segment 5 bases; nucleotides outside the gene matches: 7. CDR3 in amino acids: CASSADRGGHNEQFF. Here the CDR3 DNA reads TGTGCCAGCAGCGCCGACAGGGGGGGTCACAATGAGCAGTTCTTC.

The sample holds many counts of this clonotype. A much bigger clone sits one base away, suggesting this may be a read error. The chain recombines TRBV20-1 with TRBJ2-4, with 10 bases identical to TRBD2. CDR3 size: 22 residues. Germline V gene data show CDR1 as DFQATT and CDR2 as SNEGSKA (reference sequence). CDR3 DNA sequence: TGCAGTGCTCCTTCCCCACCTATGGTCTTGGCTAGCGGGAGCCTAGCCAAAAAAATTCAGTACTTC. This codes for CSAPSPPMVLASGSLAKKIQYF.

This clonotype has at least ten counts. The chain carries TRBV5-1 and TRBJ2-4; 8 bases align to TRBD2. Germline V gene data show CDR1 as SGHRS and CDR2 as YFSETQ. V gave up 2 bases and J gave up 8 bases; unmatched junction bases: 9. The CDR3 runs 15 residues. CDR3 in amino acids: CASSFDAGGYDIQYF. The CDR3 DNA reads as TGCGCCAGCAGCTTCGACGCGGGGGGTTATGACATTCAGTACTTC.

Ten or more counts support this clonotype. The J gene is TRBJ2-1, the V gene TRBV7-6, with D possibly TRBD1 on 5 matching bases. The CDR3 sequence is 16 residues long. V was pared by 9 bases and J by 8 bases, with 26 bases between. CDR1 is SGHVS, CDR2 FNYEAQ, per germline. CDR3: CARPWGPLLLRDEQFF. CDR3 nucleotide sequence: TGTGCCAGGCCCTGGGGCCCTCTCCTTCTCAGAGATGAGCAGTTCTTC.

This clonotype was observed many times. J is TRBJ2-5 and V is TRBV7-3, with D uncertain. Trimming removed 1 base at V and 4 bases at J, with 7 bases between. CDR3 length: 13 residues. Germline CDR1 and CDR2: SGHTA and FQGTGA. CDR3 loop: CASSLIPSETQYF. CDR3 bases: TGTGCCAGCAGCTTAATCCCCTCAGAGACCCAGTACTTC.

This clonotype was seen at least ten times. V usage is TRBV5-1 and J usage is TRBJ2-1; 9 bases agree with TRBD2. Germline assignment: CDR1 SGHRS and CDR2 YFSETQ. This CDR3 has 16 residues. After removal of 4 bases from V and 2 bases from J, the junction contained 7 bases not matched to a gene. The chain's CDR3 is CASSLGTSRTYNEQFF. DNA of the CDR3: TGCGCCAGCAGCCTGGGGACTAGCAGAACCTACAATGAGCAGTTCTTC.

This clonotype was observed at least ten times. CDR3 in amino acids: CASRGGGGIYNEQFF. CDR3 in DNA: TGTGCCAGCAGGGGAGGGGGGGGTATCTACAATGAGCAGTTCTTC. The V gene is TRBV12-3 or TRBV12-4, the J gene TRBJ2-1; weak D call: TRBD2 (7 bases). The CDR3 contains 15 residues. Trimming took 6 bases from V and 3 from J, leaving 15 bases between them.

This clonotype was seen repeatedly, ten times or more. This chain connects TRBV12-3 or TRBV12-4 to TRBJ2-1; 9 nucleotides match TRBD2. This CDR3 contains 14 residues. V trimming: 4 bases; J trimming: 12 bases; junction bases outside the gene matches: 10. The CDR3 loop reads CASSSASGGKGQFF. CDR3 DNA: TGTGCCAGCAGTTCGGCAAGCGGGGGGAAGGGGCAGTTCTTC.